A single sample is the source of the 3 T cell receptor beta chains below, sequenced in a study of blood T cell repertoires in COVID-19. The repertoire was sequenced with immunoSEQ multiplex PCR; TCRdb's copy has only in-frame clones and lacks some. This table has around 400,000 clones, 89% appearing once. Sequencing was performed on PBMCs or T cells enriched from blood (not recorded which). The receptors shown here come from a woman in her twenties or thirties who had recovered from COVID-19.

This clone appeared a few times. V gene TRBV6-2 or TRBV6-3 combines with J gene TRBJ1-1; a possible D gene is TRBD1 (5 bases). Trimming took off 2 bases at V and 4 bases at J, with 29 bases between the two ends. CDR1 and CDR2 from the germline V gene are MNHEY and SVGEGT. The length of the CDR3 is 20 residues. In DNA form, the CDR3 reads TGTGCCAGCAGTTACACCAGTTTCCAATACGCCGGTTTGGGGGGCACTGAAGCTTTCTTT. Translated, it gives CASSYTSFQYAGLGGTEAFF.

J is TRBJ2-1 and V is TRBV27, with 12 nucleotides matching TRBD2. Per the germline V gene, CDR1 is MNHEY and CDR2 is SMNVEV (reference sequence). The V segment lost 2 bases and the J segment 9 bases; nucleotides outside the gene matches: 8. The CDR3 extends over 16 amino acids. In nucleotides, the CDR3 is TGTGCCAGCAGTTTACTAACTAGCGGGGGGAGGGGTGAGCAGTTCTTC. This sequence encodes CASSLLTSGGRGEQFF.

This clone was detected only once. The CDR3: CASSFAGEDEQFF. The CDR3 nucleotides are TGTGCCAGCAGCTTTGCGGGAGAGGATGAGCAGTTCTTC. This chain uses TRBV7-9 with TRBJ2-1, with 7 bases lining up with TRBD2. CDR3 size: 13 residues. Germline assignment: CDR1 SEHNR and CDR2 FQNEAQ (reference sequence). The V gene end was trimmed by 3 bases and the J gene end by 8 bases; junction bases not matched to a gene: 4.